These 19 T cell receptor beta chains originate from one sample sequenced in a study of T cell responses to AZD1222 COVID-19 vaccine. Sequencing was performed with immunoSEQ multiplex PCR; in TCRdb, only in-frame clones are kept and a portion is missing. Of about 74,000 clones in the sample, 80% to 95% are singletons; the top ten hold around 8%. The starting material was peripheral blood, obtained 28 days after the second AZD1222 dose. The receptors originated from an adult who received the AZD1222 COVID-19 vaccine.

This rearrangement joins TRBV29-1 to TRBJ1-1; D is ambiguous. The CDR3 is made up of 14 amino acids. Per the germline V gene, CDR1 is SQVTM and CDR2 is ANQGSEA. Between the trimmed V and J ends, which lost 0 bases and 4 bases, there was a span of 12 bases. CDR3 amino acids: CSVEEMQAGTEAFF. CDR3 DNA sequence: TGCAGCGTTGAAGAAATGCAGGCTGGCACTGAAGCTTTCTTT.

This chain links TRBV7-9 with TRBJ1-1; D not certain. Germline CDR1 reads SEHNR; CDR2 reads FQNEAQ (reference sequence). The CDR3 covers 12 residues. V was trimmed by 1 base and J by 6 bases, leaving 6 bases between them. Here the CDR3 reads CASSLGWAEAFF. The DNA of the CDR3 is TGTGCCAGCAGCTTAGGGTGGGCTGAAGCTTTCTTT. The entire variable domain, with the rest obtained from reference TRBV7-9 and TRBJ1-1, is as follows: DTGVSQNPRHKITKRGQNVTFRCDPISEHNRLYWYRQTLGQGPEFLTYFQNEAQLEKSRLLSDRFSAERPKGSFSTLEIQRTEQGDSAMYLCASSLGWAEAFFGQGTRLTVV.

The chain joins TRBV6-2 or TRBV6-3 to TRBJ2-1; TRBD2 matches at 11 bases. V trimming: 2 bases; J trimming: 0 bases; junction bases outside the gene matches: 12. Germline-derived CDR1 and CDR2 are MNHEY and SVGEGT. The CDR3 is 20 amino acids. The CDR3 sequence is CASSYPSGTSGLSSYNEQFF. Written as DNA, the CDR3 is TGTGCCAGCAGTTACCCGTCCGGGACTAGCGGTCTTAGCTCCTACAATGAGCAGTTCTTC.

V is TRBV7-2 and J is TRBJ2-1, with 10 positions matching TRBD2. V was pared by 5 bases and J by 3 bases, with 7 bases of the junction left unmatched. CDR1 and CDR2 (germline): SGHTA, FQGNSA. This CDR3 contains 16 residues. Written as DNA, the CDR3 is TGTGCCAGCAGCCCCACCCTAGCGGGAGTCTACAATGAGCAGTTCTTC. It translates to CASSPTLAGVYNEQFF.

The J gene is TRBJ2-7, the V gene TRBV9; D is possibly TRBD1 or TRBD2 (5 bases each). The CDR3 is 14 amino acids. CDR1 is SGDLS and CDR2 is YYNGEE in the germline V gene. V shed 4 bases and J shed 5 bases, with 16 bases lying between them. CDR3 bases: TGTGCCAGCAGCCGTAGAGGGGACGGAGACGAGCAGTACTTC. Protein sequence: CASSRRGDGDEQYF.

This clone was recorded only once. The chain employs TRBV15 and TRBJ2-3; D may correspond to TRBD1 or TRBD2 (5 bases each). Deletions cut 0 bases from V and 11 bases from J, with 15 bases between. The CDR3 is 14 amino acids. Germline values: CDR1 LNHNV, CDR2 YYDKDF (reference sequence). The CDR3: CATSRDPGERGQYF. In DNA form, the CDR3 reads TGTGCCACCAGCAGAGATCCGGGTGAGAGGGGGCAGTATTTT.

The V gene is TRBV7-2, the J gene TRBJ2-3; no clear D gene. The CDR3 covers 15 residues. Germline V gene lookup returns CDR1 SGHTA and CDR2 FQGNSA. V lost 5 bases and J 0 bases, leaving 12 bases between the germline ends. The CDR3 DNA reads as TGTGCCAGCAGCCCCGAAGGAGCGAGCACAGATACGCAGTATTTT. It translates to CASSPEGASTDTQYF.

The chain links TRBV30 to TRBJ2-2; D gene ambiguous. Trimming took 0 bases from V and 8 from J, leaving 10 bases between them. Germline assignment: CDR1 GTSNPN and CDR2 SVGIG (reference sequence). This CDR3 contains 13 residues. The CDR3 reads CAWSVLAEGELFF. DNA for the CDR3: TGTGCCTGGAGTGTACTGGCGGAGGGGGAGCTGTTTTTT.

The chain is built from TRBV6-5 and TRBJ1-3, with no clear D. Germline-derived CDR1 and CDR2 are MNHEY and SVGAGI. The CDR3 loop spans 13 amino acids. The V end lost 9 bases, the J end lost 1 base, and 10 bases lay between the germline ends. The CDR3 bases are TGTGCCAGTGTACATTTTTCTGGAAACACCATATATTTT. Translating gives CASVHFSGNTIYF.

The chain uses TRBV7-2 and TRBJ2-5; 15 bases are a match to TRBD2. This CDR3 contains 18 residues. Unmatched junction bases numbered 13, after V lost 7 bases and J lost 4 bases. CDR1 and CDR2 (germline): SGHTA, FQGNSA. In nucleotides, the CDR3 is TGTGCCAGCACCCCGGGACTAGCGGGAGGTAATGTGGGAGAGACCCAGTACTTC. It yields the protein CASTPGLAGGNVGETQYF.

This sequence joins TRBV5-1 and TRBJ2-2; 10 nucleotides agree with TRBD2. The CDR3 covers 20 residues. Germline V gene lookup returns CDR1 SGHRS and CDR2 YFSETQ. Trimming took 0 bases from V and 7 from J; bases not matched to a gene: 18. The CDR3 bases are TGCGCCAGCAGCTTGGTTGCGTTAGCGGGAGGCCGGCAAAGGGACGGGGAGCTGTTTTTT. Amino acid sequence: CASSLVALAGGRQRDGELFF.

The chain uses TRBV9 and TRBJ2-7; D unclear. The CDR3 sequence is 14 residues long. Germline assignment: CDR1 SGDLS and CDR2 YYNGEE. The V end was cut by 0 bases, the J end by 2 bases, with 9 bases between. This CDR3 reads CASSVGGIPYEQYF. CDR3 nucleotides: TGTGCCAGCAGCGTAGGAGGAATCCCCTACGAGCAGTACTTC. Full variable domain (outside the CDR3, taken from reference TRBV9 and TRBJ2-7): DSGVTQTPKHLITATGQRVTLRCSPRSGDLSVYWYQQSLDQGLQFLIQYYNGEERAKGNILERFSAQQFPDLHSELNLSSLELGDSALYFCASSVGGIPYEQYFGPGTRLTVT.

This chain joins TRBV5-5 and TRBJ1-5, with D possibly being TRBD1 (5 bases). Trimming took off 0 bases at V and 3 bases at J, with 7 bases between the two ends. CDR1 and CDR2 from the germline V gene are SGHKS and YYEKEE (reference sequence). The CDR3 loop spans 14 amino acids. DNA for the CDR3: TGTGCCAGCAGCTTGGCGGGGCCCAATCAGCCCCAGCATTTT. This translates into CASSLAGPNQPQHF.

The rearrangement joins TRBV18 to TRBJ1-5; TRBD1 is a possible D gene (5 bases). CDR3 length: 15 amino acids. Germline assignment: CDR1 KGHSH and CDR2 LQKENI. Deletions cut 3 bases from V and 5 bases from J, with 14 bases between. CDR3 DNA: TGTGCCAGCTCACCGCCTGGGGGTTTGGATCAGCCCCAGCATTTT. Protein sequence: CASSPPGGLDQPQHF. The entire variable domain, with the rest obtained from reference TRBV18 and TRBJ1-5, is as follows: NAGVMQNPRHLVRRRGQEARLRCSPMKGHSHVYWYRQLPEEGLKFMVYLQKENIIDESGMPKERFSAEFPKEGPSILRIQQVVRGDSAAYFCASSPPGGLDQPQHFGDGTRLSIL.

The chain couples TRBV7-8 to TRBJ2-7, with D tentatively TRBD1 or TRBD2 (5 bases each). Looked up from germline, CDR1 is SGHVS and CDR2 is FQNEAQ. V was shortened by 5 bases and J by 3 bases, with 11 bases between the two germline ends. This CDR3 has 13 residues. CDR3 residues: CASSPGTGYEQYF. The CDR3 DNA reads as TGTGCCAGCAGCCCAGGGACGGGCTACGAGCAGTACTTC. The variable domain in full, with the rest retrieved from reference TRBV7-8 and TRBJ2-7, is GAGVSQSPRYKVAKRGQDVALRCDPISGHVSLFWYQQALGQGPEFLTYFQNEAQLDKSGLPSDRFFAERPEGSVSTLKIQRTQQEDSAVYLCASSPGTGYEQYFGPGTRLTVT.

The rearrangement joins TRBV25-1 to TRBJ2-7, with TRBD1 matching 7 bases. Germline V gene data show CDR1 as MGHDK and CDR2 as SYGVNS. There are 15 residues in the CDR3. With 4 bases clipped from V and 3 bases from J, the junction kept 9 bases outside the gene matches. CDR3 in DNA: TGTGCCAGCAGTGGGACAGGACCGATCCTCTACGAGCAGTACTTC. Protein sequence: CASSGTGPILYEQYF.

This chain uses TRBV3-1 (or the pseudogene TRBV3-2) with TRBJ2-2; D possibly uses TRBD1 or TRBD2 (5 bases each). This CDR3 region has 15 residues. Deletions cut 1 base from V and 0 bases from J, with 6 bases between. CDR1 is LGHDT and CDR2 is YNNKEL in the germline V gene (reference sequence). The CDR3: CASSQAGPNTGELFF. In DNA form, the CDR3 reads TGTGCCAGCAGCCAAGCGGGGCCGAACACCGGGGAGCTGTTTTTT.

The DNA of the CDR3 is TGTGCCAGCAGTCCGGCAGGGGGTTTAAATGAAAAACTGTTTTTT. Translated, it gives CASSPAGGLNEKLFF. This chain connects TRBV28 to TRBJ1-4, with 7 bases that match TRBD1. After removal of 5 bases from V and 5 bases from J, the junction contained 8 bases not matched to a gene. CDR3 length: 15 residues. From germline, CDR1 is MDHEN and CDR2 SYDVKM.

The rearrangement links TRBV7-2 to TRBJ2-2, with 14 bases lining up with TRBD2. The CDR3 has 18 residues. Losses at the gene ends were 2 bases for V and 6 bases for J; bases not matched to a gene: 8. Per the germline V gene, CDR1 is SGHTA and CDR2 is FQGNSA. In DNA form, the CDR3 reads TGTGCCAGCAGCTTAAGGGTAAAGGGACTAGCGGGAGCCGGGGAGCTGTTTTTT. Translated: CASSLRVKGLAGAGELFF.